These 12 T cell receptor beta chains were sequenced from one sample in a study of cytomegalovirus exposure and HLA in healthy donors. Both 60 Vbeta primers and 13 Jbeta primers went into the PCR. Profiling relied on immunoSEQ multiplex PCR, and the TCRdb table lists in-frame clones only, not all of them. Among 250,000 to 350,000 clones listed, roughly 89% were seen once. Material for sequencing was PBMCs. The receptors were sampled from a man in his forties in good health and CMV-seropositive.

A few counts support this clone. The chain joins TRBV6-5 to TRBJ1-2, with a possible D match to TRBD1 (6 bases). This CDR3 has 15 residues. Between the trimmed V and J ends, which lost 2 bases and 10 bases, there was a span of 20 bases. CDR1 is MNHEY and CDR2 is SVGAGI in the germline V gene. CDR3 amino acids: CASSYGLDRFEDYTF. CDR3 sequence (DNA): TGTGCCAGCAGTTACGGTTTAGACAGGTTTGAGGACTACACCTTC.

CDR3 residues: CASSRRLAGYNEQFF. Here the CDR3 DNA reads TGTGCCAGCAGCCGCCGACTAGCGGGTTACAATGAGCAGTTCTTC. V gene TRBV7-8 combines with J gene TRBJ2-1; TRBD2 agrees at 10 bases. Looked up from germline, CDR1 is SGHVS and CDR2 is FQNEAQ. The CDR3 totals 15 residues. The V segment lost 5 bases and the J segment 4 bases; nucleotides outside the gene matches: 5. The whole variable domain, filled in from reference TRBV7-8 and TRBJ2-1, reads GAGVSQSPRYKVAKRGQDVALRCDPISGHVSLFWYQQALGQGPEFLTYFQNEAQLDKSGLPSDRFFAERPEGSVSTLKIQRTQQEDSAVYLCASSRRLAGYNEQFFGPGTRLTVL.

This clone came up once. The chain recombines TRBV7-8 with TRBJ1-2, with D possibly TRBD1 on 5 matching bases. V lost 2 bases and J lost 6, with 10 bases in between. The CDR3 loop spans 13 amino acids. Germline lookup yields CDR1 SGHVS and CDR2 FQNEAQ. CDR3 region: CASSLTQGNGYTF. The DNA for the CDR3 is TGTGCCAGCAGCTTAACCCAGGGTAATGGCTACACCTTC.

This chain connects TRBV15 to TRBJ1-3; 9 bases are a match to TRBD1. With V trimmed by 3 bases and J by 0 bases, 15 bases remained unmatched. Germline V gene lookup returns CDR1 LNHNV and CDR2 YYDKDF (reference sequence). This CDR3 has 20 amino acids. The CDR3 DNA reads TGTGCCACCAGCAGCGACCGGACAGGGGAGGGTCCCAACTCTGGAAACACCATATATTTT. Residues: CATSSDRTGEGPNSGNTIYF.

The chain is built from TRBV4-1 and TRBJ1-1; 9 nucleotides agree with TRBD1. V lost 3 bases, J lost 6 bases, and 8 bases stayed unmatched. Per germline, CDR1 MGHRA and CDR2 YSYEKL. The length of the CDR3 is 15 residues. This chain's CDR3 is CASSHLGQGLAEAFF. As DNA, the CDR3 is TGCGCCAGCAGCCACCTGGGACAGGGTTTAGCTGAAGCTTTCTTT.

The chain carries TRBV2 and TRBJ1-4; D may be TRBD1 (6 bases). This CDR3 has 14 amino acids. Germline V gene data show CDR1 as SNHLY and CDR2 as FYNNEI. The V and J ends lost 1 base and 8 bases respectively, with 11 bases between them. The CDR3 is CASSEGTVMEKLFF. CDR3 DNA sequence: TGTGCCAGCAGTGAAGGGACAGTGATGGAAAAACTGTTTTTT.

The V call is TRBV27, the J call TRBJ2-7; tentative D call: TRBD1 (5 bases). This CDR3 comprises 15 residues. CDR1 is MNHEY and CDR2 is SMNVEV in the germline V gene (reference sequence). V lost 5 bases and J lost 0, with 14 bases in between. The chain's CDR3 is CASSRNRFSSYEQYF. CDR3 sequence (DNA): TGTGCCAGCAGTAGGAACAGGTTTAGCTCCTACGAGCAGTACTTC.

The chain links TRBV30 to TRBJ2-1; a weak D match, TRBD2 (5 bases). Germline CDR1 and CDR2: GTSNPN and SVGIG (reference sequence). Trimming cost V 0 bases and J 14 bases, with 14 bases left between them. The CDR3 runs to 12 residues. The CDR3 protein is CAWSVVGSREFF. DNA of the CDR3: TGTGCCTGGAGTGTTGTAGGGAGCCGGGAGTTCTTC.

To note about this clone: The sample has other DNA sequences that encode this CDR3 too. The chain has TRBV29-1 and TRBJ2-7; 9 nucleotides match TRBD2. Germline CDR1 and CDR2: SQVTM and ANQGSEA. The CDR3 loop spans 15 amino acids. V shed 5 bases, J shed 2 bases, and the junction held 10 bases outside the gene matches. This CDR3 reads CSVWGRTSETYEQYF. The CDR3 nucleotides read TGCAGCGTTTGGGGCCGGACTAGCGAGACCTACGAGCAGTACTTC.

V is TRBV10-1 and J is TRBJ2-1; TRBD1 matches 11 bases. The CDR3 runs 17 residues. The V and J ends lost 4 bases and 10 bases, in that order; junction bases with no gene match: 15. Per the germline V gene, CDR1 is WNHNN and CDR2 is SYGVQD (reference sequence). The CDR3 sequence: CASSGLGTGGYTREQFF. CDR3 nucleotide sequence: TGCGCCAGCAGTGGCCTCGGGACAGGGGGGTATACAAGAGAGCAGTTCTTC.

The gene calls are TRBV11-1 and TRBJ1-1; D unresolved. Trimming removed 5 bases at V and 3 bases at J, with 10 bases between. This CDR3 has 13 amino acids. Germline lookup yields CDR1 SGHAT and CDR2 FQDESV (reference sequence). In DNA, the CDR3 is TGTGCCAGCAGCCCCCTTCCGGACACTGAAGCTTTCTTT. Its protein is CASSPLPDTEAFF.

The chain uses TRBV6-5 and TRBJ2-7; 9 bases align to TRBD1. V lost 0 bases, J lost 1 base, and 1 base stayed unmatched. The CDR3 is 15 residues long. Per germline, CDR1 MNHEY and CDR2 SVGAGI. The CDR3 protein is CASSYSDRGSYEQYF. The CDR3 bases are TGTGCCAGCAGTTACTCGGACAGGGGATCCTACGAGCAGTACTTC.